These T cell receptor beta chains were read from a single sample in a study of vaccination and CD4 T cells after COVID-19. The antigens of these receptors remain unknown. TCRdb re-called the PCR reads through MiXCR, storing one row per CDR3 protein. Here the sample spans 8,000 to 9,500 distinct CDR3 sequences, approximately 31% being singletons. Sequenced: CD4+ T cells from blood, cultured in vitro. The source of these receptors is a human donor in good health. The CDR3 runs from the conserved cysteine through the conserved F or W. The D gene is left open where the match is weak. Some rows mark clone size as missing; the rest say once, few, many or name a class of expanded clone.

d_call j_call v_call clone_size cdr3_aa cdr3_nt
NA TRBJ1-4 TRBV15 few CATSRDHAGDEKLFF TGTGCCACCAGCAGAGATCATGCTGGGGATGAAAAACTGTTTTTT
NA TRBJ2-7 TRBV5-4 NA CASSMSSYEQYF TGTGCCAGCAGCATGAGCTCCTACGAGCAGTACTTC
TRBD2 TRBJ2-3 TRBV2 NA CASISGGSTDTQYF TGTGCCAGCATTAGCGGGGGAAGCACAGATACGCAGTATTTT
TRBD1 TRBJ2-7 TRBV7-3 NA CASSFGGQGYEQYF TGTGCCAGCAGCTTCGGTGGACAGGGCTACGAGCAGTACTTC
NA TRBJ2-5 TRBV21-1 few CASSKPRCGGSETQYF TGTGCCAGCAGCAAACCCCGGTGTGGAGGCTCTGAGACCCAGTACTTC
TRBD2 TRBJ2-2 TRBV5-4 once CASSLAASGSIGELFF TGTGCCAGCAGCTTGGCCGCCAGCGGGAGTATAGGGGAGCTGTTTTTT
NA TRBJ1-1 TRBV18 NA CASLYSQRGGNTEAFF TGTGCCAGCTTATACTCGCAGAGGGGGGGGAACACTGAAGCTTTCTTT
TRBD1 TRBJ1-1 TRBV2 NA CASSEQGDTEAFF TGTGCCAGCAGTGAACAGGGGGACACTGAAGCTTTCTTT
NA TRBJ2-7 TRBV7-9 NA CASSYGTPPYEQYF TGTGCCAGCAGCTACGGAACACCTCCCTACGAGCAGTACTTC
NA TRBJ2-1 TRBV2 NA CASSEDYAEQFF TGTGCCAGCAGTGAAGACTACGCTGAGCAGTTCTTC
NA TRBJ2-2 TRBV7-3 once CASSFGQFGELFF TGTGCCAGCAGCTTCGGACAGTTCGGGGAGCTGTTTTTT
TRBD1 TRBJ2-3 TRBV19 few CASSGAGTGGTDTQYF TGTGCCAGTAGTGGCGCCGGGACAGGGGGCACAGATACGCAGTATTTT
TRBD2 TRBJ2-2 TRBV6-5 NA CASSYPGRVAGELFF TGTGCCAGCAGTTACCCCGGGAGGGTGGCCGGGGAGCTGTTTTTT
NA TRBJ2-3 TRBV29-1 NA CSVVSGSSTDTQYF TGCAGCGTTGTTAGTGGGTCTAGCACAGATACGCAGTATTTT
TRBD2 TRBJ2-2 TRBV6-2/TRBV6-3 hyperexpanded CASSYDGRAGGELFF TGTGCCAGCAGTTACGACGGGAGGGCCGGCGGGGAGCTGTTTTTT
NA TRBJ1-6 TRBV20-1 medium-sized CSARAPQSSYNSPLHF TGCAGTGCTAGAGCCCCCCAGAGCTCCTATAATTCACCCCTCCACTTT
TRBD1 TRBJ2-1 TRBV10-3 few CAISESGQGADEQFF TGTGCCATCAGTGAGTCGGGGCAGGGGGCGGATGAGCAGTTCTTC
TRBD1 TRBJ1-2 TRBV19 medium-sized CASSKGQGHGYTF TGTGCCAGTAGTAAAGGACAGGGCCATGGCTACACCTTC
NA TRBJ1-1 TRBV7-9 NA CASSLGTLKNTEAFF TGTGCCAGCAGCCTAGGGACCCTAAAGAACACTGAAGCTTTCTTT
NA TRBJ2-1 TRBV15 once CATSRDRASPREQFF TGTGCCACCAGCAGAGATCGCGCTAGCCCTAGGGAGCAGTTCTTC
TRBD1 TRBJ2-7 TRBV10-3 few CAITGDRASSYEQYF TGTGCCATCACTGGGGACAGGGCGAGCTCCTACGAGCAGTACTTC
NA TRBJ1-1 TRBV5-1 NA CASATPGKSTEAFF TGCGCCAGCGCCACTCCAGGGAAGAGCACTGAAGCTTTCTTT
NA TRBJ2-7 TRBV27 few CATNYEQYF TGTGCCACCAATTACGAGCAGTACTTC
TRBD1 TRBJ2-1 TRBV5-1 once CASSFGTGGNEQFF TGCGCCAGCAGCTTTGGGACAGGGGGCAATGAGCAGTTCTTC
NA TRBJ2-3 TRBV5-4 NA CASSLDTGGLTSEYF TGTGCCAGCAGCTTGGATACAGGGGGCTTGACTAGCGAGTATTTT
NA TRBJ2-7 TRBV11-2 NA CASSLDLNSYEQYF TGTGCCAGCAGCTTAGATCTTAACTCATACGAGCAGTACTTC
NA TRBJ1-2 TRBV20-1 NA CSERRGSYGYTF TGCAGTGAGAGGAGGGGCAGCTATGGCTACACCTTC
TRBD1 TRBJ2-7 TRBV6-2/TRBV6-3 NA CASSQRQGAYEQYF TGTGCCAGCAGCCAGAGGCAGGGGGCCTACGAGCAGTACTTC
NA TRBJ2-7 TRBV19 NA CASMGRTYEQYF TGTGCCAGTATGGGCAGGACCTACGAGCAGTACTTC
TRBD1 TRBJ1-1 TRBV6-2/TRBV6-3 few CASKLTGTGAGGEAFF TGTGCCAGCAAATTAACCGGGACAGGGGCCGGGGGTGAAGCTTTCTTT
NA TRBJ1-6 TRBV27 medium-sized CASGPRVRNSPLHF TGTGCCAGCGGCCCCAGGGTTCGTAATTCACCCCTCCACTTT
TRBD2 TRBJ2-5 TRBV7-9 NA CASSQGGGGEAQYF TGTGCCAGCAGCCAAGGCGGGGGTGGTGAGGCCCAGTACTTC
NA TRBJ2-1 TRBV7-3 NA CASSSGHQNYNEQFF TGTGCCAGCAGCTCTGGACACCAAAACTACAATGAGCAGTTCTTC
NA TRBJ1-5 TRBV27 NA CASSYSGVDQPQHF TGTGCCAGCAGTTATTCCGGGGTGGATCAGCCCCAGCATTTT
NA TRBJ2-7 TRBV7-8 NA CASSLGRRVSYEQYF TGTGCCAGCAGCTTAGGACGGCGGGTCTCCTACGAGCAGTACTTC
TRBD2 TRBJ2-7 TRBV6-1 few CASSERRGILAGGLYEQYF TGTGCCAGCAGTGAAAGGAGGGGGATACTAGCGGGAGGGTTGTACGAGCAGTACTTC
NA TRBJ1-3 TRBV6-5 NA CASSYSRMAGVSGNTIYF TGTGCCAGCAGTTACTCGAGAATGGCAGGGGTCTCTGGAAACACCATATATTTT
TRBD1 TRBJ2-6 TRBV5-1 NA CASSWTGASSGANVLTF TGCGCCAGCAGTTGGACAGGCGCCAGCTCTGGGGCCAACGTCCTGACTTTC
NA TRBJ2-7 TRBV6-2/TRBV6-3 few CASSFLGVGEQYF TGTGCCAGCAGCTTCCTCGGGGTCGGCGAGCAGTACTTC
NA TRBJ2-7 TRBV6-2/TRBV6-3 once CASMYGSSYEQYF TGTGCCAGCATGTACGGCAGTTCCTACGAGCAGTACTTC
TRBD2 TRBJ2-3 TRBV20-1 NA CSAIKFGTSGSPNTDTQYF TGCAGTGCTATCAAATTTGGGACTAGCGGGAGCCCCAACACAGATACGCAGTATTTT
NA TRBJ1-6 TRBV6-1 large CASSEAFGGGNSPLHF TGTGCCAGCAGTGAAGCGTTCGGGGGAGGTAATTCACCCCTCCACTTT
NA TRBJ2-3 TRBV4-2 NA CASSPWTTATDTQYF TGTGCCAGCAGCCCATGGACTACCGCCACAGATACGCAGTATTTT
NA TRBJ1-5 TRBV15 medium-sized CATSRSTRNQPQHF TGTGCCACCAGCAGATCCACCCGCAATCAGCCCCAGCATTTT
TRBD1 TRBJ2-5 TRBV24-1 few CATSDPTGAGETQYF TGTGCCACCAGTGATCCCACAGGGGCGGGAGAGACCCAGTACTTC
NA TRBJ2-1 TRBV25-1 NA CASRMGLANEQFF TGTGCCAGCAGGATGGGGCTAGCGAATGAGCAGTTCTTC
NA TRBJ1-5 TRBV5-6 NA CASSLWLINQPQHF TGTGCCAGCAGCTTGTGGCTAATCAATCAGCCCCAGCATTTT
TRBD1 TRBJ1-5 TRBV7-9 few CASSPGTVDQPQHF TGTGCCAGCAGCCCCGGGACAGTCGATCAGCCCCAGCATTTT
NA TRBJ2-1 TRBV7-2 few CASSPSSYNEQFF TGTGCCAGCAGCCCGAGCTCCTACAATGAGCAGTTCTTC
NA TRBJ1-2 TRBV12-3/TRBV12-4 NA CASSFWGVNYGYTF TGTGCCAGCAGTTTCTGGGGGGTTAACTATGGCTACACCTTC
NA TRBJ1-1 TRBV5-1 NA CASSLIALNTEAFF TGCGCCAGCAGCTTGATAGCCTTGAACACTGAAGCTTTCTTT
NA TRBJ2-2 TRBV5-1 NA CASSLGNTGELFF TGCGCCAGCAGCTTGGGCAACACCGGGGAGCTGTTTTTT
NA TRBJ2-3 TRBV7-2 NA CASSLGHYSTDTQYF TGTGCCAGCAGCTTAGGACACTATAGCACAGATACGCAGTATTTT
NA TRBJ1-2 TRBV6-2/TRBV6-3 few CASSYAGEKGYTF TGTGCCAGCAGTTACGCGGGCGAGAAGGGCTACACCTTC